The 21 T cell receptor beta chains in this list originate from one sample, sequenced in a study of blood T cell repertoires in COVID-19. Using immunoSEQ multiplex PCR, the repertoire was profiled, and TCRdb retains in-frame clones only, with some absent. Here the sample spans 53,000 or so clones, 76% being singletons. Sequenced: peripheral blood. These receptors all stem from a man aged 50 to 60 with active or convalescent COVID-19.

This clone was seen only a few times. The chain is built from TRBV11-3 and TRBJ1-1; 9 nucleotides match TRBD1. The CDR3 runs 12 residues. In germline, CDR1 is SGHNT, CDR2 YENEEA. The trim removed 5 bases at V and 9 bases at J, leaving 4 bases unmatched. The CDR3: CASSRGQGQAFF. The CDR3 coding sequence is TGTGCCAGCAGCCGAGGACAGGGGCAAGCTTTCTTT.

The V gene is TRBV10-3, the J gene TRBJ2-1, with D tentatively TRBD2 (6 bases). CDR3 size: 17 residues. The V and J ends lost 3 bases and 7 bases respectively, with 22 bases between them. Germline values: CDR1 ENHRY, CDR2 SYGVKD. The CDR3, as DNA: TGTGCCATCAGTGATGTGTCTAGCGCTCGAAAAAGGAATGAGCAGTTCTTC. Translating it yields CAISDVSSARKRNEQFF.

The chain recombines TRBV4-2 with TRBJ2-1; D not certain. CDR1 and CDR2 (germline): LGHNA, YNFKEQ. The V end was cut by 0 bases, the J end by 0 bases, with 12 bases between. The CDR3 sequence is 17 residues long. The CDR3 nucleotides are TGTGCCAGCAGCCAAGATGCGGCGCGTAGCTCCTACAATGAGCAGTTCTTC. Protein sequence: CASSQDAARSSYNEQFF.

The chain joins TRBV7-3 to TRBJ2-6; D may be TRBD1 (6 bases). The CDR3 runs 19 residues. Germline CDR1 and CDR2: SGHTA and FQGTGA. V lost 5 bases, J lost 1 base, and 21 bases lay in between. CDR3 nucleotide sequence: TGTGCCAGCAGCCCTATAGGACAGCGCCTACCTTCTGGGGCCAACGTCCTGACTTTC. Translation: CASSPIGQRLPSGANVLTF.

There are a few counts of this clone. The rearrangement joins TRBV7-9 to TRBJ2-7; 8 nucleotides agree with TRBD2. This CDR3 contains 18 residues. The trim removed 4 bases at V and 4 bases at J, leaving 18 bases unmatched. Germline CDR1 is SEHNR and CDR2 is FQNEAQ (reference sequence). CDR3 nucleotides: TGTGCCAGCAGCTCCCCCACTCTGAGCGGGAGAGGGTGGTACGAGCAGTACTTC. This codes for CASSSPTLSGRGWYEQYF.

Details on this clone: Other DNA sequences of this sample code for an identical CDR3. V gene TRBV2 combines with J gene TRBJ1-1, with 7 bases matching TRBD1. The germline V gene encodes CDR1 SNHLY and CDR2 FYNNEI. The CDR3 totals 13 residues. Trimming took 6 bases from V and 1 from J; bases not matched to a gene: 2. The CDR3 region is CASRDRENTEAFF. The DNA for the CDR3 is TGTGCCAGCAGAGACAGGGAGAACACTGAAGCTTTCTTT.

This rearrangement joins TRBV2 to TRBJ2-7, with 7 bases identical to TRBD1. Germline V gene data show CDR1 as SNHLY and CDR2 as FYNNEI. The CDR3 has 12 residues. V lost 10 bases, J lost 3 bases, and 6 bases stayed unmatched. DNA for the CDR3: TGTGCCATCCGGGACAGCGACTACGAGCAGTACTTC. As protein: CAIRDSDYEQYF. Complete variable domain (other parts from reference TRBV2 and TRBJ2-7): EPEVTQTPSHQVTQMGQEVILRCVPISNHLYFYWYRQILGQKVEFLVSFYNNEISEKSEIFDDQFSVERPDGSNFTLKIRSTKLEDSAMYFCAIRDSDYEQYFGPGTRLTVT.

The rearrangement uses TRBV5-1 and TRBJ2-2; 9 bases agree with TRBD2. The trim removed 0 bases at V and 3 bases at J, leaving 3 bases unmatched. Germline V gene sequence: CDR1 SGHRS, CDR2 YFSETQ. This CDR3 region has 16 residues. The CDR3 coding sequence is TGCGCCAGCAGCTTGGGGCCTAGCGGGGACACCGGGGAGCTGTTTTTT. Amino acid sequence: CASSLGPSGDTGELFF.

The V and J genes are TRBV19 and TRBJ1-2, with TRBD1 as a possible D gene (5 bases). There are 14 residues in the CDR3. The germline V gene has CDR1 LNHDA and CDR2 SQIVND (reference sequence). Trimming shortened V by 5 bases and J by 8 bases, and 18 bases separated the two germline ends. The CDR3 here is CASSSTGLGLGYTF. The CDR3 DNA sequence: TGTGCCAGTAGTTCAACAGGATTGGGGCTAGGCTACACCTTC. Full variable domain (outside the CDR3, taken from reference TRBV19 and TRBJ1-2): DGGITQSPKYLFRKEGQNVTLSCEQNLNHDAMYWYRQDPGQGLRLIYYSQIVNDFQKGDIAEGYSVSREKKESFPLTVTSAQKNPTAFYLCASSSTGLGLGYTFGSGTRLTVV.

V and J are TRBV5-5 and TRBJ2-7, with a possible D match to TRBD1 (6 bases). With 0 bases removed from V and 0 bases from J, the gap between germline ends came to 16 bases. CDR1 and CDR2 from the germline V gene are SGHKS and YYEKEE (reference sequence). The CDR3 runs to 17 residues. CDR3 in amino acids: CASSLGGPTGSSYEQYF. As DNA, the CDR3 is TGTGCCAGCAGCTTGGGGGGCCCCACAGGGAGCTCCTACGAGCAGTACTTC. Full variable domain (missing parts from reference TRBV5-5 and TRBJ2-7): DAGVTQSPTHLIKTRGQQVTLRCSPISGHKSVSWYQQVLGQGPQFIFQYYEKEERGRGNFPDRFSARQFPNYSSELNVNALLLGDSALYLCASSLGGPTGSSYEQYFGPGTRLTVT.

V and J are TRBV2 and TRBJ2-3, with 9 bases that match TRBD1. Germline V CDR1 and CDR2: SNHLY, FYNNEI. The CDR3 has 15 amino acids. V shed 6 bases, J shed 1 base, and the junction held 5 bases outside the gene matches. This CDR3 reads CASRRDRERTDTQYF. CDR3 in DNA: TGTGCCAGCAGGAGGGACAGGGAACGCACAGATACGCAGTATTTT.

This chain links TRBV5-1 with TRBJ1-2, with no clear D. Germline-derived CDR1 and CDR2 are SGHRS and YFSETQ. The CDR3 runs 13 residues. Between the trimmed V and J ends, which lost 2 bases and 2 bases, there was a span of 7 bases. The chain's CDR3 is CASSLQANYGYTF. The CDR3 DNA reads TGCGCCAGCAGCTTACAAGCGAACTATGGCTACACCTTC.

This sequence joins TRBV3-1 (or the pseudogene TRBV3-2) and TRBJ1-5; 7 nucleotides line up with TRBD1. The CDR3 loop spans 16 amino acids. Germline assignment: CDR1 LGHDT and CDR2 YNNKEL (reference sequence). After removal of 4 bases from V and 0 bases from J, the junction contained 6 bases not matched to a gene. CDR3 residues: CASSPEGAYSNQPQHF. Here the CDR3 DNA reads TGTGCCAGCAGCCCCGAGGGGGCCTATAGCAATCAGCCCCAGCATTTT.

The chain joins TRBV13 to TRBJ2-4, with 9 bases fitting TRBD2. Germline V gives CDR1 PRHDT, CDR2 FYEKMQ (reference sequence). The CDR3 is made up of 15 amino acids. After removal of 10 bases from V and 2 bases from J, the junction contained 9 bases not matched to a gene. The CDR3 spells CATKEREATKNIQYF. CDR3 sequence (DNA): TGTGCCACAAAAGAGCGGGAGGCTACCAAAAACATTCAGTACTTC. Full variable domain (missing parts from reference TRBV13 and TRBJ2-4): AAGVIQSPRHLIKEKRETATLKCYPIPRHDTVYWYQQGPGQDPQFLISFYEKMQSDKGSIPDRFSAQQFSDYHSELNMSSLELGDSALYFCATKEREATKNIQYFGAGTRLSVL.

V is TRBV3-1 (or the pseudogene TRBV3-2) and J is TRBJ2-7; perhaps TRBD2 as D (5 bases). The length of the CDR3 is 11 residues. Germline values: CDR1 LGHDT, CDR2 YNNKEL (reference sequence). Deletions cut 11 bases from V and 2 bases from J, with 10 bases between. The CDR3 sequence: CACRGPYEQYF. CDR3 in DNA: TGTGCCTGTCGGGGTCCCTACGAGCAGTACTTC.

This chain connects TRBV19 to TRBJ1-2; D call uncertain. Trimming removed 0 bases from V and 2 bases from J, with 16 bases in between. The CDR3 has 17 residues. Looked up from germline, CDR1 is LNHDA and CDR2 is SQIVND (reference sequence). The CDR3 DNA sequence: TGTGCCAGTAGTATAGATATCAGCTCGGGAGCAAACTATGGCTACACCTTC. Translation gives CASSIDISSGANYGYTF. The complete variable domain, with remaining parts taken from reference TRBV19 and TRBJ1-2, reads DGGITQSPKYLFRKEGQNVTLSCEQNLNHDAMYWYRQDPGQGLRLIYYSQIVNDFQKGDIAEGYSVSREKKESFPLTVTSAQKNPTAFYLCASSIDISSGANYGYTFGSGTRLTVV.

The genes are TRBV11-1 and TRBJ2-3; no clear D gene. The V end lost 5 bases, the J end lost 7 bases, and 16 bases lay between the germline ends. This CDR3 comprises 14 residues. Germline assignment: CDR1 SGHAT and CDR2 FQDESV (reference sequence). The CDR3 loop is CASSLRRGWNTQYF. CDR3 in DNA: TGTGCCAGCAGCCTAAGACGCGGCTGGAATACGCAGTATTTT.

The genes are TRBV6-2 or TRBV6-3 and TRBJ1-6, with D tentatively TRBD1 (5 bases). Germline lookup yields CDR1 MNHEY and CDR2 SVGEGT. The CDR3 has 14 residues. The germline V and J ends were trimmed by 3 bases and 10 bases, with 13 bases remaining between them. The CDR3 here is CASSYLDTASPLHF. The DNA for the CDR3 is TGTGCCAGCAGTTATCTGGACACCGCGTCACCCCTCCACTTT.

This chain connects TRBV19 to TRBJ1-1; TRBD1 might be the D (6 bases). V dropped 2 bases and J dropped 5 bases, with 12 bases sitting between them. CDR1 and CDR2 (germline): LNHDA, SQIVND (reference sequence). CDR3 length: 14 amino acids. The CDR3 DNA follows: TGTGCCAGTAGTATATCAGGGGTACAAACTGAAGCTTTCTTT. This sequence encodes CASSISGVQTEAFF.

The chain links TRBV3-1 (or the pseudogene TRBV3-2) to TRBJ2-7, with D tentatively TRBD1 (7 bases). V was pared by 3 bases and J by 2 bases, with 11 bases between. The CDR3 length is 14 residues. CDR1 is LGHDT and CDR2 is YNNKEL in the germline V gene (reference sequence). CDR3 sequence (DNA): TGTGCCAGCAGCCAGCAGGGGGGTCCCTACGAGCAGTACTTC. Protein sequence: CASSQQGGPYEQYF.

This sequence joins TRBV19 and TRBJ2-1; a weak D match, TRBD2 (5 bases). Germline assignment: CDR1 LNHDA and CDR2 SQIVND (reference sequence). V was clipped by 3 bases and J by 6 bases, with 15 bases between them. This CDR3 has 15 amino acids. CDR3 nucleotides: TGTGCCAGTAGTATCTCACTAGATCGGTCCAATGAGCAGTTCTTC. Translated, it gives CASSISLDRSNEQFF.